One and the same sample provided the 30 T cell receptor beta chains below, sequenced in a study of shared clonotypes between healthy human individuals. Repertoires were generated with immunoSEQ multiplex PCR, while TCRdb's copy carries only in-frame clones and drops some. The table shows 2 million to 2.5 million clones, with approximately 95% occurring only once. Naive CD8 cells were CD45RO-negative, positively selected for CCR7, excluding terminally differentiated effector memory CD45RA+ cells. Sequenced material: naive CD8+ T cells sorted from blood. Receptors originate from a man aged 18 to 29 in good health.

Concerning this clone: This specimen includes other DNA sequences encoding the same CDR3. This chain connects TRBV11-2 to TRBJ2-3; 10 bases map to TRBD2. The trim removed 5 bases at V and 1 base at J, leaving 3 bases unmatched. Germline CDR1 SGHAT, CDR2 FQNNGV. The CDR3 spans 15 residues. The CDR3 reads CASSPGTSGTDTQYF. CDR3 nucleotides: TGTGCCAGCAGCCCGGGGACTAGCGGCACAGATACGCAGTATTTT.

V usage is TRBV7-9 and J usage is TRBJ1-1; TRBD1 matches 11 bases. V shed 2 bases and J 1 base; nucleotides not matched to a gene: 3. Germline assignment: CDR1 SEHNR and CDR2 FQNEAQ (reference sequence). This CDR3 is built from 16 residues. The CDR3 region has the DNA TGTGCCAGCAGCTTATGGACAGGGGGCGGGAACACTGAAGCTTTCTTT. Amino acids: CASSLWTGGGNTEAFF.

J is TRBJ1-5 and V is TRBV5-6; D ambiguous. Germline-derived CDR1 and CDR2 are SGHDT and YYEEEE. The CDR3 length is 14 residues. V was shortened by 4 bases and J by 5 bases, with 13 bases between the two germline ends. This CDR3 reads CASSSARNDQPQHF. The DNA of the CDR3 is TGTGCCAGCAGCAGTGCGCGTAACGATCAGCCCCAGCATTTT. Together with reference TRBV5-6 and TRBJ1-5, the CDR3 gives the full variable domain: DAGVTQSPTHLIKTRGQQVTLRCSPKSGHDTVSWYQQALGQGPQFIFQYYEEEERQRGNFPDRFSGHQFPNYSSELNVNALLLGDSALYLCASSSARNDQPQHFGDGTRLSIL.

This chain joins TRBV4-1 and TRBJ2-5; 9 bases line up with TRBD2. The CDR3 covers 16 residues. V shed 8 bases, J shed 2 bases, and the junction held 12 bases outside the gene matches. Per the germline V gene, CDR1 is MGHRA and CDR2 is YSYEKL. The CDR3: CASRPRLAEAQETQYF. The CDR3 nucleotides are TGCGCCAGCCGACCCCGACTAGCGGAGGCTCAAGAGACCCAGTACTTC.

The CDR3, as DNA: TGTGCCAGCAGCGTAGCAGGGGACAATTCCTACAATGAGCAGTTCTTC. Translation gives CASSVAGDNSYNEQFF. V gene TRBV9 combines with J gene TRBJ2-1; possibly TRBD1 for D (6 bases). The V end lost 0 bases, the J end lost 1 base, and 11 bases lay between the germline ends. There are 16 residues in the CDR3. Germline CDR1 is SGDLS and CDR2 is YYNGEE. Based on the CDR3 plus reference TRBV9 and TRBJ2-1, the full variable domain is DSGVTQTPKHLITATGQRVTLRCSPRSGDLSVYWYQQSLDQGLQFLIQYYNGEERAKGNILERFSAQQFPDLHSELNLSSLELGDSALYFCASSVAGDNSYNEQFFGPGTRLTVL.

The chain has TRBV5-1 and TRBJ2-3, with D possibly TRBD2 on 6 matching bases. This CDR3 has 16 amino acids. V was pared by 0 bases and J by 2 bases, with 13 bases between. Germline CDR1 is SGHRS and CDR2 is YFSETQ. CDR3 protein: CASSLEGGGLTDTQYF. In nucleotides, the CDR3 is TGCGCCAGCAGCTTGGAGGGAGGCGGGCTCACAGATACGCAGTATTTT.

V and J are TRBV4-3 and TRBJ2-1; 9 bases are a match to TRBD2. CDR1 is LGHNA, CDR2 YSLEER, per germline. After removal of 5 bases from V and 16 bases from J, the junction contained 18 bases not matched to a gene. The CDR3 runs 15 residues. The CDR3: CASSYTENLSGSVFF. CDR3 nucleotides: TGCGCCAGCAGCTACACAGAGAACCTTAGCGGGAGTGTTTTCTTC.

This chain uses TRBV14 with TRBJ2-5, with D possibly being TRBD1 (6 bases). The germline V gene has CDR1 SGHDN and CDR2 FVKESK. This CDR3 has 16 residues. V dropped 0 bases and J dropped 1 base, with 12 bases sitting between them. The CDR3 here is CASSQEFTGTQETQYF. Here the CDR3 DNA reads TGTGCCAGCAGCCAAGAGTTCACAGGGACCCAAGAGACCCAGTACTTC.

The chain uses TRBV21-1 and TRBJ1-3. TRBV21-1 is a listed pseudogene. The length of the CDR3 is 17 residues. This CDR3 reads CASSSLGGASSGNTIYF. The CDR3 region has the DNA TGTGCCAGCAGTTCCCTGGGGGGGGCCAGCTCTGGAAACACCATATATTTT.

V is TRBV7-9 and J is TRBJ1-3; possibly TRBD1 for D (6 bases). V was cut by 6 bases and J by 0 bases, with 9 bases left in between. CDR1 and CDR2 from the germline V gene are SEHNR and FQNEAQ (reference sequence). The CDR3 sequence is 14 residues long. The CDR3 DNA follows: TGTGCCAGCAGGCTGGACAGCTCTGGAAACACCATATATTTT. Its translation: CASRLDSSGNTIYF.

This clone was observed a single time. V gene TRBV6-5 combines with J gene TRBJ1-1; D might be TRBD1 (5 bases). This CDR3 spans 13 amino acids. Germline V gene data show CDR1 as MNHEY and CDR2 as SVGAGI. Trimming removed 5 bases at V and 5 bases at J, with 12 bases between. CDR3 sequence reads: CASSGTTGTEAFF. As DNA, the CDR3 is TGTGCCAGCAGTGGAACCACAGGTACTGAAGCTTTCTTT.

This rearrangement joins TRBV28 to TRBJ1-3; D remains ambiguous. Germline loops: CDR1 MDHEN, CDR2 SYDVKM. The CDR3 runs 14 residues. Trimming left V 7 bases short and J 0 bases short, with 10 bases between. The CDR3 DNA follows: TGTGCCAGCACTTTTCAAGGCTCTGGAAACACCATATATTTT. Encoded protein: CASTFQGSGNTIYF.

V gene TRBV29-1 combines with J gene TRBJ2-1; maybe TRBD2 (6 bases). This CDR3 has 18 amino acids. In germline, CDR1 is SQVTM, CDR2 ANQGSEA. Trimming removed 3 bases at V and 0 bases at J, with 21 bases between. CDR3 protein: CSVEGGTGQFLSYNEQFF. Here the CDR3 DNA reads TGCAGCGTTGAGGGCGGGACGGGCCAATTCCTCTCCTACAATGAGCAGTTCTTC.

The chain employs TRBV9 and TRBJ1-1; D may be TRBD1 (5 bases). This CDR3 has 13 residues. From germline, CDR1 is SGDLS and CDR2 YYNGEE. Trimming shortened V by 0 bases and J by 7 bases, and 10 bases separated the two germline ends. The CDR3 sequence is CASSVEGVGEAFF. DNA for the CDR3: TGTGCCAGCAGCGTAGAAGGGGTGGGTGAAGCTTTCTTT.

The rearrangement joins TRBV27 to TRBJ2-7; tentative D call: TRBD1 (6 bases). The CDR3 is made up of 14 amino acids. The ends were cut back, 2 bases at V and 4 bases at J, with 12 bases in the middle. The germline V gene has CDR1 MNHEY and CDR2 SMNVEV (reference sequence). CDR3 amino acids: CASSLGTTKYEQYF. CDR3 sequence (DNA): TGTGCCAGCAGTTTAGGGACAACAAAATACGAGCAGTACTTC.

Points on this clone: Other nucleotide sequences in the sample specify the same CDR3. The chain links TRBV5-6 to TRBJ2-1; 7 nucleotides match TRBD2. Germline lookup yields CDR1 SGHDT and CDR2 YYEEEE. The junction had 4 bases not matched to a gene; V was cut back by 3 bases and J by 7 bases. This CDR3 region has 13 residues. This CDR3 reads CASSWGLSNEQFF. CDR3 in DNA: TGTGCCAGCAGCTGGGGACTAAGTAATGAGCAGTTCTTC.

The CDR3 protein is CASSPWADSSYEQYF. The CDR3, as DNA: TGTGCCAGCAGTCCCTGGGCGGATAGCTCCTACGAGCAGTACTTC. V usage is TRBV6-6 and J usage is TRBJ2-7; D remains unclear. This CDR3 contains 15 residues. Trimming removed 5 bases from V and 0 bases from J, with 14 bases in between. CDR1 and CDR2 (germline): MNHNY, SVGAGI (reference sequence).

The chain joins TRBV4-1 to TRBJ2-7; 11 bases fit TRBD2. The CDR3 consists of 15 residues. With V trimmed by 1 base and J by 3 bases, 2 bases remained unmatched. Germline V CDR1 and CDR2: MGHRA, YSYEKL. The CDR3 DNA is TGCGCCAGCAGCCAAGCAACTAGCGGGGGCTACGAGCAGTACTTC. It codes for CASSQATSGGYEQYF.

The V gene is TRBV2, the J gene TRBJ2-2, with 11 bases that match TRBD2. The germline CDR1 and CDR2 sequences are SNHLY and FYNNEI. The CDR3 length is 14 residues. J was trimmed by 5 bases and V by 11 bases; bases with no gene match: 7. The CDR3 DNA reads as TGTGCCGGTACTAGCGGGAGAGGGACCGGGGAGCTGTTTTTT. Its protein is CAGTSGRGTGELFF. Full variable domain (missing parts from reference TRBV2 and TRBJ2-2): EPEVTQTPSHQVTQMGQEVILRCVPISNHLYFYWYRQILGQKVEFLVSFYNNEISEKSEIFDDQFSVERPDGSNFTLKIRSTKLEDSAMYFCAGTSGRGTGELFFGEGSRLTVL.

The chain joins TRBV5-4 to TRBJ1-2; D ambiguous. This CDR3 contains 15 residues. The V and J ends lost 0 bases and 4 bases respectively, with 13 bases between them. Germline V gives CDR1 SGHNT, CDR2 YYREEE (reference sequence). CDR3 loop: CASSLGGPYFYGYTF. Written as DNA, the CDR3 is TGTGCCAGCAGCTTGGGAGGGCCCTATTTCTATGGCTACACCTTC.

The chain is built from TRBV18 and TRBJ2-5, with a weak D call TRBD1 (6 bases). Germline CDR1 is KGHSH and CDR2 is LQKENI. The CDR3 is 15 residues long. The V end lost 1 base, the J end lost 0 bases, and 9 bases lay between the germline ends. CDR3: CASSPRTDYQETQYF. As DNA, the CDR3 is TGTGCCAGCTCACCACGGACAGACTACCAAGAGACCCAGTACTTC.

This rearrangement joins TRBV7-6 to TRBJ2-7, with no clear D. Trimming took off 3 bases at V and 2 bases at J, with 8 bases between the two ends. This CDR3 has 13 residues. Germline V CDR1 and CDR2: SGHVS, FNYEAQ. CDR3 nucleotide sequence: TGTGCCAGCAGCTTGGACGGACCCTACGAGCAGTACTTC. It translates to CASSLDGPYEQYF.

The chain couples TRBV7-6 to TRBJ2-1; possibly TRBD1 or TRBD2 for D (6 bases each). The CDR3 has 18 amino acids. Germline V lookup: CDR1 SGHVS, CDR2 FNYEAQ. Trimming left V 5 bases short and J 4 bases short, with 24 bases between. CDR3 nucleotides: TGTGCCAGCAGCCCCCACTTTGACTCGGGGGCAACGTACAATGAGCAGTTCTTC. Protein: CASSPHFDSGATYNEQFF.

The chain carries TRBV7-9 and TRBJ1-4; D possibly corresponds to TRBD1 (5 bases). V lost 6 bases and J lost 6, with 17 bases in between. From germline, CDR1 is SEHNR and CDR2 FQNEAQ (reference sequence). The CDR3 contains 15 residues. CDR3 amino acids: CASSWGVREDEKLFF. DNA of the CDR3: TGTGCCAGCAGTTGGGGGGTACGGGAAGATGAAAAACTGTTTTTT. Looking up the rest from reference TRBV7-9 and TRBJ1-4 gives the full variable domain: DTGVSQNPRHKITKRGQNVTFRCDPISEHNRLYWYRQTLGQGPEFLTYFQNEAQLEKSRLLSDRFSAERPKGSFSTLEIQRTEQGDSAMYLCASSWGVREDEKLFFGSGTQLSVL.

The rearrangement joins TRBV18 to TRBJ2-2; 8 positions match TRBD2. This CDR3 comprises 15 residues. The germline CDR1 and CDR2 sequences are KGHSH and LQKENI. V shed 8 bases and J 6 bases; nucleotides not matched to a gene: 11. CDR3: CASGPGLVKPGELFF. The CDR3 coding sequence is TGTGCCAGCGGCCCGGGACTAGTAAAACCCGGGGAGCTGTTTTTT.

The V and J genes are TRBV10-2 and TRBJ2-7; D is undetermined. CDR3 length: 14 residues. The ends were cut back, 3 bases at V and 0 bases at J, with 9 bases in the middle. Per the germline V gene, CDR1 is WSHSY and CDR2 is SAAADI. The CDR3: CASSDPFSSYEQYF. The CDR3 DNA is TGCGCCAGCAGTGACCCGTTCAGCTCCTACGAGCAGTACTTC.

The chain combines TRBV19 with TRBJ2-1, with TRBD2 identical over 7 bases. V lost 7 bases and J lost 0; bases outside the gene matches: 3. CDR3 length equals 14 residues. Germline V gene data show CDR1 as LNHDA and CDR2 as SQIVND (reference sequence). The DNA for the CDR3 is TGTGCCAGTACTACTAGCGACTCCTACAATGAGCAGTTCTTC. It specifies CASTTSDSYNEQFF.

The chain uses TRBV28 and TRBJ1-1, with unresolved D. Germline lookup yields CDR1 MDHEN and CDR2 SYDVKM. With 5 bases removed from V and 7 bases from J, the gap between germline ends came to 11 bases. This CDR3 contains 12 residues. CDR3 bases: TGTGCCAGCAGTCCATCGGGTATTGAAGCTTTCTTT. Translating it yields CASSPSGIEAFF. Looking up the rest from reference TRBV28 and TRBJ1-1 gives the full variable domain: DVKVTQSSRYLVKRTGEKVFLECVQDMDHENMFWYRQDPGLGLRLIYFSYDVKMKEKGDIPEGYSVSREKKERFSLILESASTNQTSMYLCASSPSGIEAFFGQGTRLTVV.

The J gene is TRBJ2-2, the V gene TRBV7-2; 11 bases match TRBD2. Trimming took 7 bases from V and 4 from J; bases not matched to a gene: 5. There are 15 residues in the CDR3. Germline V gene sequence: CDR1 SGHTA, CDR2 FQGNSA. The CDR3: CASILLAGATGELFF. In DNA form, the CDR3 reads TGTGCCAGCATCCTACTAGCGGGGGCCACCGGGGAGCTGTTTTTT.

The chain combines TRBV10-3 with TRBJ2-2; TRBD2 matches at 11 bases. This CDR3 region has 13 residues. Germline-derived CDR1 and CDR2 are ENHRY and SYGVKD. V shed 11 bases and J 3 bases; nucleotides not matched to a gene: 2. CDR3 protein: CAVLAGDTGELFF. Here the CDR3 DNA reads TGTGCCGTACTAGCGGGGGACACCGGGGAGCTGTTTTTT.